Shown below are 8 T cell receptor beta chains from a single sample sequenced in a study of shared clonotypes between healthy human individuals. TCRdb's copy holds only in-frame clones and misses some; the assay was immunoSEQ multiplex PCR. The table has just under 350,000 clones, about 70% seen once. The source material was memory CD4+ T cells sorted from blood. Subset in this sample: CD45RA-negative fraction. The receptors derive from a man aged 30 to 45 in good health.

V and J are TRBV7-1 and TRBJ1-5; TRBD1 aligns across 8 bases. TRBV7-1 is sorted into the ORF group, with uncertain function. The CDR3 sequence is 15 residues long. Trimming at V came to 7 bases and at J to 5 bases, leaving 10 bases not matched to a gene. The chain's CDR3 is CASTQGAGSYQPQHF. The CDR3 DNA sequence: TGTGCCAGCACCCAGGGGGCAGGGTCTTATCAGCCCCAGCATTTT.

The chain links TRBV5-4 to TRBJ2-1, with TRBD2 as a possible D gene (6 bases). CDR3 size: 14 residues. Germline CDR1 and CDR2: SGHNT and YYREEE (reference sequence). V was clipped by 0 bases and J by 9 bases, with 13 bases between them. The chain's CDR3 is CASSLEGGFGEQFF. CDR3 DNA: TGTGCCAGCAGCTTGGAGGGAGGATTCGGTGAGCAGTTCTTC.

Many counts were recorded for this clone. This sample also contains other DNA sequences that code for the same CDR3. The J gene is TRBJ1-4, the V gene TRBV6-1; TRBD1 matches 7 bases. In germline, CDR1 is MNHNS, CDR2 SASEGT. Unmatched junction bases numbered 9, after V lost 6 bases and J lost 5 bases. The length of the CDR3 is 15 residues. The CDR3 loop reads CASRADRAWNEKLFF. The CDR3 bases are TGTGCCAGCAGGGCCGACAGGGCTTGGAATGAAAAACTGTTTTTT.

The J gene is TRBJ2-7, the V gene TRBV10-3; a weak D match, TRBD1 (6 bases). Germline CDR1 ENHRY, CDR2 SYGVKD. The CDR3 contains 14 residues. The V gene lost 3 bases and the J gene lost 4 bases, with 13 bases spanning the gap. The CDR3 loop is CAISDWGRGYEQYF. The CDR3 DNA follows: TGTGCCATCAGTGATTGGGGTAGGGGGTACGAGCAGTACTTC.

V usage is TRBV10-3 and J usage is TRBJ2-2; TRBD2 agrees at 12 bases. Germline V CDR1 and CDR2: ENHRY, SYGVKD. This CDR3 is 16 amino acids long. V dropped 4 bases and J dropped 3; count of bases not matched to a gene: 3. The CDR3 region has the DNA TGTGCCATCAGTGGACTAGCGGGAGAGTACACCGGGGAGCTGTTTTTT. This codes for CAISGLAGEYTGELFF.

V and J are TRBV5-1 and TRBJ2-3; the D gene is possibly TRBD2 (5 bases). Germline values: CDR1 SGHRS, CDR2 YFSETQ. CDR3 length: 13 residues. Trimming stripped 0 bases from V and 6 bases from J, with 8 bases between. The CDR3: CASSLAGVDTQYF. CDR3 nucleotides: TGCGCCAGCAGCTTGGCCGGGGTGGATACGCAGTATTTT.

This clone has a count of ten or more. Different DNA sequences within this sample yield the same CDR3. This chain links TRBV2 with TRBJ2-1; D possibly corresponds to TRBD2 (6 bases). There are 15 residues in the CDR3. From germline, CDR1 is SNHLY and CDR2 FYNNEI. V shed 3 bases and J shed 6 bases, with 15 bases lying between them. CDR3 sequence reads: CASSDWGGGANEQFF. As DNA, the CDR3 is TGTGCCAGCAGTGATTGGGGAGGAGGGGCCAATGAGCAGTTCTTC. Full variable domain (missing parts from reference TRBV2 and TRBJ2-1): EPEVTQTPSHQVTQMGQEVILRCVPISNHLYFYWYRQILGQKVEFLVSFYNNEISEKSEIFDDQFSVERPDGSNFTLKIRSTKLEDSAMYFCASSDWGGGANEQFFGPGTRLTVL.

This chain links TRBV20-1 with TRBJ2-7; tentative D call: TRBD2 (5 bases). The CDR3 loop spans 11 amino acids. CDR1 and CDR2 from the germline V gene are DFQATT and SNEGSKA (reference sequence). The V and J ends lost 6 bases and 7 bases respectively, with 13 bases between them. DNA of the CDR3: TGCAGTGCGCCCTTTCGGGGTGAGCAGTACTTC. Protein sequence: CSAPFRGEQYF.